This TCR beta chain was observed in a study of blood T cell repertoires in COVID-19. Adults between about 18 and 89 years of age took part from 20 to 25 US areas. The CDR3 has 15 residues. V lost 2 bases to trimming and J lost 7 bases, with 12 bases between them. Looked up from germline, CDR1 is MNHEY and CDR2 is SVGAGI. Profiling relied on immunoSEQ multiplex PCR, and the TCRdb table lists in-frame clones only, not all of them. The sample consists of more than 250,000 clones, approximately 89% of them appearing once. The sequencing input was PBMCs or T cells enriched from blood (not recorded which). This rearrangement joins TRBV6-5 to TRBJ1-6, with no clear D. This receptor was obtained from a woman aged 18-30 years who had recovered from COVID-19. The CDR3 loop is CASSYRVSQNSPLHF. The CDR3 nucleotides read TGTGCCAGCAGTTACCGGGTCAGCCAGAATTCACCCCTCCACTTT.